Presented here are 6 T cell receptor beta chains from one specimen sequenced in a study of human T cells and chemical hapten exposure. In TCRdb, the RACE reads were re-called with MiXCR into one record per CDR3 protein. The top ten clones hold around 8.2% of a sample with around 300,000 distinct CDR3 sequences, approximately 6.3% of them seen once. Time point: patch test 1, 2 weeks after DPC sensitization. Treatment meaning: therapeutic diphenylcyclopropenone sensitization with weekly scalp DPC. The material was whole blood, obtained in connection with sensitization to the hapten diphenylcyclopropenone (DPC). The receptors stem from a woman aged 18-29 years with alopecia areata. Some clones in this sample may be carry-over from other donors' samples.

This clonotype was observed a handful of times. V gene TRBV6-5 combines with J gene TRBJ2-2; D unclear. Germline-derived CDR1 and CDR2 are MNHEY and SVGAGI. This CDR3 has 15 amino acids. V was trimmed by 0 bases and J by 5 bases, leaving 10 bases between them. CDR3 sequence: CASSYSSQFTGELFF. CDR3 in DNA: TGTGCCAGCAGTTACTCGAGTCAATTTACCGGGGAGCTGTTTTTT.

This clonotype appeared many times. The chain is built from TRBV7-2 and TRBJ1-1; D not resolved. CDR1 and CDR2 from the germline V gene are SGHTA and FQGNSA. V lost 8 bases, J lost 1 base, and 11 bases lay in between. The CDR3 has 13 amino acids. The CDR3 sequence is CASSRETNTEAFF. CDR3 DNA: TGTGCCAGCTCGCGGGAGACGAACACTGAAGCTTTCTTT.

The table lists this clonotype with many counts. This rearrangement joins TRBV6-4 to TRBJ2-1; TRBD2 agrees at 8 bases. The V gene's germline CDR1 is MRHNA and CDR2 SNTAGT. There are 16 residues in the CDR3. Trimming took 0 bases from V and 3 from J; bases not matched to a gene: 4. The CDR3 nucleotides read TGTGCCAGCAGTGACTCGGGCGGGGGGAACTACAATGAGCAGTTCTTC. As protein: CASSDSGGGNYNEQFF.

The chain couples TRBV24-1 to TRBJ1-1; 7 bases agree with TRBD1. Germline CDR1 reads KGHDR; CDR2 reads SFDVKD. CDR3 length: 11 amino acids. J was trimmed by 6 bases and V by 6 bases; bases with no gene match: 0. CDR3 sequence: CATSQGAEAFF. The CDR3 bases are TGTGCCACCAGTCAGGGGGCTGAAGCTTTCTTT.

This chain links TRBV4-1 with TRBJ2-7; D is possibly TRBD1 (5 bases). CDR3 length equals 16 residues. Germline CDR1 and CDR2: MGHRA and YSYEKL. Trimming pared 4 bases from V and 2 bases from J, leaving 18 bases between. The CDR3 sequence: CASSPQPQDTAYEQYF. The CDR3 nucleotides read TGCGCCAGCAGCCCTCAACCCCAGGACACCGCCTACGAGCAGTACTTC.

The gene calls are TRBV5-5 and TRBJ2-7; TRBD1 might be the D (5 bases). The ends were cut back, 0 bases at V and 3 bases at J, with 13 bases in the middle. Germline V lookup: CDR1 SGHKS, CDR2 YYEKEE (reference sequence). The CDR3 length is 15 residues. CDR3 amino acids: CASSLEIGVSYEQYF. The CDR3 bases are TGTGCCAGCAGCTTGGAGATAGGGGTGAGCTACGAGCAGTACTTC. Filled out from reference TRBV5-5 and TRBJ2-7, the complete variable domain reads DAGVTQSPTHLIKTRGQQVTLRCSPISGHKSVSWYQQVLGQGPQFIFQYYEKEERGRGNFPDRFSARQFPNYSSELNVNALLLGDSALYLCASSLEIGVSYEQYFGPGTRLTVT.